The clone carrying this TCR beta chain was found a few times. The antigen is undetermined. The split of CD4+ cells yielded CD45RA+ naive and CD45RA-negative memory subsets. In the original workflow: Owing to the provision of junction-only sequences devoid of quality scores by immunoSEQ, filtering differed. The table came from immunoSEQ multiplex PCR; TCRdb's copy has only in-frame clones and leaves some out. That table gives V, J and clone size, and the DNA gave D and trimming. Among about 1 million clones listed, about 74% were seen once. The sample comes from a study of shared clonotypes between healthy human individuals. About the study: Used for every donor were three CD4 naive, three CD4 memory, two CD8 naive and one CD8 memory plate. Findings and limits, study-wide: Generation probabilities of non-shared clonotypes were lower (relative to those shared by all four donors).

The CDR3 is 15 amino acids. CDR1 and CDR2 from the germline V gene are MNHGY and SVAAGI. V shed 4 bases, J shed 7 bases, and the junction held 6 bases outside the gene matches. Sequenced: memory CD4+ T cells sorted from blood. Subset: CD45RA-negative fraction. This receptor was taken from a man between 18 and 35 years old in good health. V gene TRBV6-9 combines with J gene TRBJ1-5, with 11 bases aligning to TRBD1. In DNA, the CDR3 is TGTGCCAGCAGTTCCAAAGGACAGGGGGCCCAGCCCCAGCATTTT. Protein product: CASSSKGQGAQPQHF.